This T cell receptor (beta chain) was profiled in a study of T cells in Graves' hyperthyroidism and ophthalmopathy. Findings of the study overall: Onset of ophthalmopathy came a median roughly 6 months after the model predicted it.

As concerns this clonotype: Its antigen is unknown.

The investigators amplified TCR beta CDR3 regions from RNA transcripts. HTBI primers were employed in a first-round RT-PCR of the TCR CDR3. From the multiplex PCR reads, TCRdb called clonotypes with MiXCR, one entry per CDR3 protein. The data show a few hundred thousand distinct CDR3 sequences, roughly a fifth seen once. This CDR3 spans 16 amino acids. The V gene's germline CDR1 is SGHRS and CDR2 YFSETQ. Trimming stripped 2 bases from V and 6 bases from J, with 18 bases between. The receptor comes from a man in his fifties or sixties with Graves' ophthalmopathy. The rearrangement joins TRBV5-1 to TRBJ2-4; D might be TRBD2 (5 bases). Sequencing used blood. DNA for the CDR3: TGCGCCAGCAGCTTAGCGGATGGGCAACGGGGAAACATTCAGTACTTC. Its protein product is CASSLADGQRGNIQYF.